These T cell receptor beta chains were read from a single sample in a study of Graves' ophthalmopathy and Graves' hyperthyroidism. TCRdb re-analysed the multiplex PCR reads in MiXCR, keeping a single row per CDR3 protein. This table holds approximately 210,000 distinct CDR3 sequences, about 32% found once. What was sequenced was peripheral blood. All receptors derive from a man in his fifties with Graves' ophthalmopathy. Both conserved end residues are part of each CDR3. A D gene is named only where the DNA matches it firmly. For some rows the clone size is stated as once, few or many, or as a class when expanded; others skip it.

CSASGLAASYEQYF TGCAGCGCCTCGGGACTAGCGGCATCCTACGAGCAGTACTTC TRBJ2-7 TRBD2 many TRBV29-1
CASSLLSQHQPQHF TGTGCCAGCAGTTTATTAAGCCAGCATCAGCCCCAGCATTTT TRBJ1-5 NA NA TRBV28
CASSLGQGGSPLHF TGTGCCAGCAGTTTAGGTCAGGGGGGTTCACCCCTCCACTTT TRBJ1-6 TRBD1 NA TRBV12-3/TRBV12-4
CASSVSRLAGGRREQYF TGTGCCAGCAGTGTTTCCAGACTAGCGGGAGGGCGTCGAGAGCAGTACTTC TRBJ2-7 TRBD2 few TRBV2
CAITGENSYEQYF TGTGCCATCACGGGGGAGAATTCCTACGAGCAGTACTTC TRBJ2-7 NA many TRBV10-3
CASQRAGAYEQYF TGTGCCAGCCAGAGGGCGGGAGCGTACGAGCAGTACTTC TRBJ2-7 TRBD2 many TRBV12-3/TRBV12-4
CATEGRNYGYTF TGTGCCACCGAGGGACGGAACTATGGCTACACCTTC TRBJ1-2 NA many TRBV6-2/TRBV6-3
CASSRNRDSTGELFF TGTGCCAGCAGCCGCAACAGGGATTCGACCGGGGAGCTGTTTTTT TRBJ2-2 NA many TRBV3-1
CASSFRSDQPQHF TGTGCCAGCAGCTTTCGGAGTGATCAGCCCCAGCATTTT TRBJ1-5 NA many TRBV11-2
CASSYGGLAGVPTYEQYF TGTGCCAGCAGCTATGGCGGACTAGCGGGAGTCCCGACCTACGAGCAGTACTTC TRBJ2-7 TRBD2 many TRBV6-2/TRBV6-3
CATKAVGGTGGYQETQYF TGCGCCACCAAAGCAGTTGGGGGGACAGGGGGATACCAAGAGACCCAGTACTTC TRBJ2-5 TRBD1 many TRBV5-1
CASSREGWYGYTF TGTGCCAGTAGCCGAGAGGGGTGGTATGGCTACACCTTC TRBJ1-2 NA NA TRBV19
CASKSPGNSNQPQHF TGTGCCAGCAAAAGTCCGGGGAATAGCAATCAGCCCCAGCATTTT TRBJ1-5 NA many TRBV6-5
CASSYSLSLNQPQHF TGTGCCAGCAGTTACTCGCTAAGCCTTAATCAGCCCCAGCATTTT TRBJ1-5 NA many TRBV6-5
CASSLAGEGYEQYF TGCGCCAGCAGCTTGGCCGGTGAGGGTTACGAGCAGTACTTC TRBJ2-7 NA many TRBV5-1
CASGLGLDPITDTQYF TGTGCCAGCGGGTTGGGTTTAGATCCAATCACAGATACGCAGTATTTT TRBJ2-3 NA many TRBV6-1
CASSFLAGANYGYTF TGTGCCAGCAGCTTTTTAGCAGGGGCCAACTATGGCTACACCTTC TRBJ1-2 NA NA TRBV12-3/TRBV12-4
CASSLSAGALETQYF TGTGCCAGCAGTTTATCCGCAGGGGCCCTTGAGACCCAGTACTTC TRBJ2-5 NA many TRBV28
CASSWISEGAATEAFF TGTGCCAGCAGTTGGATCTCAGAGGGGGCGGCCACTGAAGCTTTCTTT TRBJ1-1 TRBD1 few TRBV28
CASSFGQGQETQYF TGTGCCAGTAGTTTTGGACAGGGCCAAGAGACCCAGTACTTC TRBJ2-5 TRBD1 many TRBV19
CSVEGGPGELFF TGCAGCGTTGAGGGGGGGCCCGGGGAGCTGTTTTTT TRBJ2-2 NA many TRBV29-1
CASSLFGGEETQYF TGTGCCAGCAGTTTATTCGGAGGCGAAGAGACCCAGTACTTC TRBJ2-5 NA many TRBV27
CASSYETGTSGQTQYF TGTGCCAGCAGTTACGAAACGGGGACTAGCGGGCAGACCCAGTACTTC TRBJ2-5 TRBD2 many TRBV6-5
CASRGHLQETQYF TGTGCCAGCAGGGGACACCTACAAGAGACCCAGTACTTC TRBJ2-5 NA many TRBV7-2
CASRIPGTEAFF TGTGCCAGCAGAATTCCAGGGACTGAAGCTTTCTTT TRBJ1-1 NA many TRBV11-3
CSATNPSGESNSPLHF TGCAGTGCTACCAACCCATCCGGAGAGAGTAATTCACCCCTCCACTTT TRBJ1-6 NA many TRBV20-1
CASTRSGASGNTIYF TGCGCCAGCACTCGTTCCGGGGCTTCTGGAAACACCATATATTTT TRBJ1-3 NA many TRBV5-1
CASSSGALSWGVETQYF TGTGCCAGCAGTTCTGGTGCCCTCTCCTGGGGAGTGGAGACCCAGTACTTC TRBJ2-5 NA NA TRBV6-5
CAGDTGTGTTGELFF TGTGCCGGGGACACCGGGACAGGTACCACCGGGGAGCTGTTTTTT TRBJ2-2 TRBD1 many TRBV6-5